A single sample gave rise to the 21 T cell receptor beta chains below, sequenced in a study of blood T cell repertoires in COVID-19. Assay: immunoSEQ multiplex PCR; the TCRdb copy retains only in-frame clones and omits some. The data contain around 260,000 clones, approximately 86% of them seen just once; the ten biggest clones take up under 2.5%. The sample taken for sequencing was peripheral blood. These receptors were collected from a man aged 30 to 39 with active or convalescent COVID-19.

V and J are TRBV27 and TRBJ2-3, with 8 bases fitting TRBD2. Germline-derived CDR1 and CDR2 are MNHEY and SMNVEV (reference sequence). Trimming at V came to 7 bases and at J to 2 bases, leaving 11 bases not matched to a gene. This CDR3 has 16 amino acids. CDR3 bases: TGTGCCAGCACCGCCCCCGGGGGGGTACCCACAGATACGCAGTATTTT. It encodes CASTAPGGVPTDTQYF.

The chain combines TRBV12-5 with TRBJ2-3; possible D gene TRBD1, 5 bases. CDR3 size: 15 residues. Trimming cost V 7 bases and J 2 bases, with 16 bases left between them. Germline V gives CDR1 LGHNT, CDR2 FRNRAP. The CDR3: CASATSRVSTDTQYF. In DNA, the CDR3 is TGTGCTAGTGCCACATCCAGGGTCTCCACAGATACGCAGTATTTT.

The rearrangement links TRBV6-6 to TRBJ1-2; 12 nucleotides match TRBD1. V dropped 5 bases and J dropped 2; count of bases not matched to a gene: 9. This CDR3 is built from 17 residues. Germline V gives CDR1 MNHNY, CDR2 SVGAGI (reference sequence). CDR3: CASSPGTGGYSNYGYTF. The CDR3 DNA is TGTGCCAGCAGTCCCGGGACAGGGGGCTACTCGAACTATGGCTACACCTTC.

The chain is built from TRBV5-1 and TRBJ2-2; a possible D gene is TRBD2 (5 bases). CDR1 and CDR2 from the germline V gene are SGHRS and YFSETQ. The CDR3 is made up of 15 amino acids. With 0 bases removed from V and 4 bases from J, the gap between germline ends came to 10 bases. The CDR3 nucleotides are TGCGCCAGCAGCTTGGGGCAGGCGGGCACCGGGGAGCTGTTTTTT. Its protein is CASSLGQAGTGELFF.

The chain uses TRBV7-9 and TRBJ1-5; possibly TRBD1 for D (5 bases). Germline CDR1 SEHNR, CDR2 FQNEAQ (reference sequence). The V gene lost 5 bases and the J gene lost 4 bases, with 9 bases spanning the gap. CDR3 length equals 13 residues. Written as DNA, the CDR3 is TGTGCCAGCAGCGCCAAGGGGAATCAGCCCCAGCATTTT. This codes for CASSAKGNQPQHF.

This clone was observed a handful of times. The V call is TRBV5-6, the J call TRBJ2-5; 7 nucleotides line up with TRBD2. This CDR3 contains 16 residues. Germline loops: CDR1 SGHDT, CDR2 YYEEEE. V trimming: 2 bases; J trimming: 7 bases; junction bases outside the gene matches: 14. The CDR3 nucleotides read TGTGCCAGCAGCTTCGGGCGGCGCGGGGGTTTCGGGACCCAGTACTTC. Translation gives CASSFGRRGGFGTQYF.

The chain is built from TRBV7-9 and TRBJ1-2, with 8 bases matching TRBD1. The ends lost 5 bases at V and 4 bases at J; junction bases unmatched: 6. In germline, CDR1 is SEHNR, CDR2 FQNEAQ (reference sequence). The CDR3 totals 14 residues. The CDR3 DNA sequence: TGTGCCAGCAGCGGCTCAGGGGGCTCCTATGGCTACACCTTC. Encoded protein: CASSGSGGSYGYTF.

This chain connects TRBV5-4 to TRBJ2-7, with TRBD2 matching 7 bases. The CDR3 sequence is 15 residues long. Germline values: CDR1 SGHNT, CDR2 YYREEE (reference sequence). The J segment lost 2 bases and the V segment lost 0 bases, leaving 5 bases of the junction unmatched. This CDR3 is CASSLERGPTYEQYF. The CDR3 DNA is TGTGCCAGCAGCTTGGAGCGGGGTCCTACCTACGAGCAGTACTTC.

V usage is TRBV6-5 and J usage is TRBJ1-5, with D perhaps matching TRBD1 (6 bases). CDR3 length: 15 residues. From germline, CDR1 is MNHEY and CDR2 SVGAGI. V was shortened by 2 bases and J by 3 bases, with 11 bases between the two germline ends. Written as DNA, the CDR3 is TGTGCCAGCAGTTACCCCGGACAGATCAATCAGCCCCAGCATTTT. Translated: CASSYPGQINQPQHF.

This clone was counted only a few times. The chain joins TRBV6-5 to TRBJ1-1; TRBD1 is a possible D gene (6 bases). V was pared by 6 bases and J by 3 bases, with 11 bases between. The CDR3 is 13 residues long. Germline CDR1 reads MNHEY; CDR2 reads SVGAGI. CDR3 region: CASSPEGDTEAFF. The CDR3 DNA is TGTGCCAGCAGCCCCGAGGGGGACACTGAAGCTTTCTTT.

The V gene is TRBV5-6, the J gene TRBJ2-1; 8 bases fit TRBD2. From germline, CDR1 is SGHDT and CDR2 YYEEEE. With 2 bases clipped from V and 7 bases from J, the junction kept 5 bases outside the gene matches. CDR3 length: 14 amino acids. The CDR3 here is CASSFGTRLNEQFF. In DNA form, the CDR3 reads TGTGCCAGCAGCTTCGGGACTAGACTGAATGAGCAGTTCTTC. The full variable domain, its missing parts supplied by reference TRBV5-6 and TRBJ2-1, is DAGVTQSPTHLIKTRGQQVTLRCSPKSGHDTVSWYQQALGQGPQFIFQYYEEEERQRGNFPDRFSGHQFPNYSSELNVNALLLGDSALYLCASSFGTRLNEQFFGPGTRLTVL.

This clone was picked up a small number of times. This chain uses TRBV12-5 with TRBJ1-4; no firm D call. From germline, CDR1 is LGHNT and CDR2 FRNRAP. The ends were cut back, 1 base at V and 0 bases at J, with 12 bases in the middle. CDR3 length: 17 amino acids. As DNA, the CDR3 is TGTGCTAGTGGTTTGGGGCGCCGGGAATCAACTAATGAAAAACTGTTTTTT. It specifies CASGLGRRESTNEKLFF. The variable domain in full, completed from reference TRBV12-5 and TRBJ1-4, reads DARVTQTPRHKVTEMGQEVTMRCQPILGHNTVFWYRQTMMQGLELLAYFRNRAPLDDSGMPKDRFSAEMPDATLATLKIQPSEPRDSAVYFCASGLGRRESTNEKLFFGSGTQLSVL.

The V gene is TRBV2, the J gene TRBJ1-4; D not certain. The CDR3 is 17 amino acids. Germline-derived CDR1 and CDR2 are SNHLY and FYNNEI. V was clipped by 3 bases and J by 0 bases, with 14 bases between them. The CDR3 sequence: CASSDPAGISTNEKLFF. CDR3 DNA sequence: TGTGCCAGCAGTGATCCAGCCGGGATATCAACTAATGAAAAACTGTTTTTT.

The CDR3 DNA is TGTGCCAGCAGCGTGACGCCGGGACAGGGGAATTCACCCCTCCACTTT. This sequence encodes CASSVTPGQGNSPLHF. The chain uses TRBV9 and TRBJ1-6; 10 bases fit TRBD1. Germline V gene sequence: CDR1 SGDLS, CDR2 YYNGEE. The CDR3 loop spans 16 amino acids. J was trimmed by 7 bases and V by 2 bases; bases with no gene match: 6.

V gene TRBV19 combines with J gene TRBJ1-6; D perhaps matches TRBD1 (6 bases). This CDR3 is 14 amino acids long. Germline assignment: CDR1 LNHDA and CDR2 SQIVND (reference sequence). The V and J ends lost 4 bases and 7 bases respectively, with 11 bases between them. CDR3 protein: CASSTGQINSPLHF. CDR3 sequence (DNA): TGTGCCAGTAGTACTGGACAGATAAATTCACCCCTCCACTTT.

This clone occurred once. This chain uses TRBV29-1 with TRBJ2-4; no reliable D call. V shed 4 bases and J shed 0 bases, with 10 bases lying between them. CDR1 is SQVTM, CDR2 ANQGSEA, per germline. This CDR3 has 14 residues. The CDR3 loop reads CSVVGRLAKNIQYF. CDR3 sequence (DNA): TGCAGCGTTGTGGGTAGACTAGCCAAAAACATTCAGTACTTC.

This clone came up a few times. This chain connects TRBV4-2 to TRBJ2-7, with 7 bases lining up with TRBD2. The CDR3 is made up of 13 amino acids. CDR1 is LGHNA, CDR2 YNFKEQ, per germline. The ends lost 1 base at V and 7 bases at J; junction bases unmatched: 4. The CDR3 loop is CASSQGLAGEQYF. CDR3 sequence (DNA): TGTGCCAGCAGCCAAGGACTAGCTGGTGAGCAGTACTTC.

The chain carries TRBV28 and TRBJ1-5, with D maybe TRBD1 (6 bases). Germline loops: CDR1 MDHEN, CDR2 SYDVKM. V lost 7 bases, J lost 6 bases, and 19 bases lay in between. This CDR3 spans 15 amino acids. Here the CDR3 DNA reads TGTGCCAGCACCTTAGTGGCAGGGGTAGGTCAGCCCCAGCATTTT. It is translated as CASTLVAGVGQPQHF.

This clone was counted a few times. The CDR3: CASSLQSISYNSPLHF. The DNA for the CDR3 is TGTGCCAGCAGCTTGCAGTCCATCTCCTATAATTCACCCCTCCACTTT. The rearrangement joins TRBV5-5 to TRBJ1-6; D remains ambiguous. V shed 1 base and J shed 0 bases, with 8 bases lying between them. The CDR3 totals 16 residues. From germline, CDR1 is SGHKS and CDR2 YYEKEE (reference sequence).

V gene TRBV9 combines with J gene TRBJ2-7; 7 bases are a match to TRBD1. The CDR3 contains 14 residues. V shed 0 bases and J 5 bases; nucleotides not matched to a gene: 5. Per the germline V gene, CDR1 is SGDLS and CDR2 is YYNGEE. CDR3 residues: CASSVEGGPHEQYF. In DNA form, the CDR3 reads TGTGCCAGCAGCGTAGAAGGGGGCCCCCACGAGCAGTACTTC.

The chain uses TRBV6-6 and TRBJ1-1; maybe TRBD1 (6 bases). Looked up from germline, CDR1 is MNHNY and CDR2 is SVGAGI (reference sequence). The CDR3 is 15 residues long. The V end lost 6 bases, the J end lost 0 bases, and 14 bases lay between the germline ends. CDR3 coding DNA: TGTGCCAGCAGAAACAGGGTGCCGATGAACACTGAAGCTTTCTTT. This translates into CASRNRVPMNTEAFF.